This T cell receptor (beta chain) comes out of a study of blood T cell repertoires in COVID-19. The wider study: Material from acute and convalescent COVID-19 was sourced from the United States, Italy and Spain. The cDNA or gDNA used as material had been derived from T cells, B-cell-depleted T cells, or PBMCs.

As processed by the authors: Amplification from reference gene primers served as the basis for estimated nucleated cell counts. TCRdb's copy holds only in-frame clones and misses some; the assay was immunoSEQ multiplex PCR. Clonal size and the V and J genes are those of that table, whereas D and trimming came from the DNA. The table lists more than 95,000 clones, about four fifths of them singletons. The CDR3 is 15 amino acids. The junction had 8 bases not matched to a gene; V was cut back by 5 bases and J by 3 bases. Germline CDR1 and CDR2: SGHVS and FQNEAQ. The sample consisted of peripheral blood. This sequence was found in a man between 60 and 75 years old with acute or convalescent COVID-19. J is TRBJ2-3 and V is TRBV7-8, with 7 bases fitting TRBD2. DNA for the CDR3: TGTGCCAGCAGCCCCCTGCGGGAGCGGACAGATACGCAGTATTTT. Residues: CASSPLRERTDTQYF.